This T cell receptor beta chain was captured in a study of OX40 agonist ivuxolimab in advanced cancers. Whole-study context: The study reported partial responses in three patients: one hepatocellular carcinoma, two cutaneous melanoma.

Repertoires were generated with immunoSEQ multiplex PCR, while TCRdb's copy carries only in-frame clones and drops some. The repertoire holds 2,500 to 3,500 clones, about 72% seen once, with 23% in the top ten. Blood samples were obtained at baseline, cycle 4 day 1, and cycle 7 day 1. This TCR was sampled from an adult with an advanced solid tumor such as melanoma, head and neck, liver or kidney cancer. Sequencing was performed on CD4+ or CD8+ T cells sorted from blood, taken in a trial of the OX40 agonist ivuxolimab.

The DNA for the CDR3 is TGTGCCAGTAGTATTACAGGGTACGGCGAGCAGTACTTC. Its protein is CASSITGYGEQYF. The chain has TRBV19 and TRBJ2-7; possible D gene TRBD1, 6 bases. Germline CDR1 is LNHDA and CDR2 is SQIVND (reference sequence). This CDR3 comprises 13 residues. V gave up 3 bases and J gave up 6 bases, with 12 bases separating them.